A selection of T cell receptor beta chains follows, all from one sample in a study of technical replicates of blood from a few donors. Some clones are missing from TCRdb's copy, which holds only in-frame ones; the method was immunoSEQ multiplex PCR. This sample carries some 77,000 clones, approximately 83% of them seen once, and the ten largest clones take roughly 4.4%. The sequenced sample was PBMCs. The receptors stem from a human donor in good health. Some clones in this sample may be carry-over from other donors' samples. Each CDR3 is given with its conserved first and last residue. Each record gives: V gene, D gene, J gene, clone size, CDR3 protein, CDR3 DNA. D genes are given only for firm matches. Clone size is not always given. Where it is, it says once, few, many or a class for expanded clones.

TRBV2	NA	TRBJ2-3	NA	CASNRDSPSTDTQYF	TGTGCCAGCAACCGAGACAGCCCAAGCACAGATACGCAGTATTTT
TRBV5-1	TRBD2	TRBJ2-3	NA	CASKYLAGGPPDTQYF	TGCGCCAGCAAATATTTAGCGGGAGGGCCCCCAGATACGCAGTATTTT
TRBV5-1	TRBD1	TRBJ2-2	few	CASSTTGTEWELFF	TGCGCCAGCAGCACGACCGGGACAGAATGGGAGCTGTTTTTT
TRBV13	TRBD2	TRBJ2-3	NA	CASSSTTSGITDTQYF	TGTGCCAGCAGTTCTACGACTAGCGGGATCACAGATACGCAGTATTTT
TRBV5-4	TRBD2	TRBJ2-7	NA	CASSLVASGSREQYF	TGTGCCAGCAGCTTGGTGGCTAGCGGGAGTCGTGAGCAGTACTTC
TRBV6-1	NA	TRBJ2-7	NA	CASSAVSMSYEQYF	TGTGCCAGCAGTGCGGTCTCAATGTCCTACGAGCAGTACTTC
TRBV7-3	TRBD2	TRBJ2-2	NA	CASSLPTSGDHTGELFF	TGTGCCAGCAGCTTGCCGACTAGCGGGGATCACACCGGGGAGCTGTTTTTT
TRBV19	TRBD1	TRBJ1-5	NA	CASRGQGVYQPQHF	TGTGCCAGTAGGGGACAGGGGGTTTATCAGCCCCAGCATTTT
TRBV18	TRBD1	TRBJ2-3	once	CASSPPLGQGAGDTQYF	TGTGCCAGCTCACCACCCCTAGGGCAGGGGGCAGGCGATACGCAGTATTTT
TRBV5-1	NA	TRBJ1-6	NA	CASSLGQGLGNSPLHF	TGCGCCAGCAGCTTGGGGCAGGGGCTTGGCAATTCACCCCTCCACTTT
TRBV6-5	NA	TRBJ1-1	NA	CASSQGHFTEAFF	TGTGCCAGCAGCCAGGGACACTTCACTGAAGCTTTCTTT
TRBV28	NA	TRBJ2-7	NA	CASRTGGRAYEQYF	TGTGCCAGCAGGACGGGTGGCAGGGCCTACGAGCAGTACTTC
TRBV13	NA	TRBJ2-6	once	CASRYTSGANVLTF	TGTGCCAGCAGATACACCTCTGGGGCCAACGTCCTGACTTTC
TRBV18	TRBD1	TRBJ2-7	NA	CASSPGTGTLYEQYF	TGTGCCAGCTCGCCCGGGACAGGGACCTTATACGAGCAGTACTTC
TRBV4-1	TRBD2	TRBJ2-5	NA	CASSQEPPGLAGVGQETQYF	TGCGCCAGCAGCCAAGAGCCCCCGGGACTAGCGGGAGTTGGGCAAGAGACCCAGTACTTC
TRBV6-1	TRBD1	TRBJ2-7	NA	CASSEGDRVTYEQYF	TGTGCCAGCAGTGAAGGGGACAGGGTAACATACGAGCAGTACTTC
TRBV29-1	TRBD2	TRBJ2-3	once	CSIAASGRATDTQYF	TGCAGCATTGCGGCTAGCGGGAGGGCCACAGATACGCAGTATTTT
TRBV11-2	NA	TRBJ2-2	NA	CASNRGELPNTGELFF	TGTGCCAGCAATCGAGGAGAACTACCGAACACCGGGGAGCTGTTTTTT
TRBV4-3	TRBD1	TRBJ1-4	NA	CASSQQGAANEKLFF	TGCGCCAGCAGCCAACAGGGGGCAGCTAATGAAAAACTGTTTTTT
TRBV27	NA	TRBJ2-7	NA	CASSYEGAYEQYF	TGTGCCAGCAGTTATGAGGGGGCCTACGAGCAGTACTTC
TRBV4-1	TRBD1	TRBJ1-2	NA	CASSQDRDSRYRYTF	TGCGCCAGCAGCCAAGATCGGGACAGCCGTTATCGCTACACCTTC
TRBV4-2	TRBD1	TRBJ1-4	NA	CASSRDRGNEKLFF	TGTGCCAGCAGCCGGGACAGGGGGAACGAAAAACTGTTTTTT
TRBV6-5	TRBD2	TRBJ2-7	NA	CASSYSGLGAYEQYF	TGTGCCAGCAGTTACTCGGGACTAGGGGCTTACGAGCAGTACTTC